This T cell receptor (beta chain) was profiled in a study of CD8+CD57+ T cells in acquired aplastic anemia. About the study: Across the sorted CD4+ and CD8+ cells, DNA amounts averaged roughly 3.5 ug. Healthy donor sequencing depth: about 10 million CD4+, about 12 million CD8+ reads. Study-level results: Fewer than 30 CD8+ CDR3 sequences were shared between patients and controls. Between the patient and control groups, CD8+ Simpson's diversity did not differ significantly.

Per germline, CDR1 SGHVS and CDR2 FQNEAQ. Trimming at V came to 0 bases and at J to 3 bases, leaving 5 bases not matched to a gene. CDR3 size: 15 residues. It was genomic DNA that served as the template for profiling TCR beta VDJ and CDR3. TCRdb recomputed calls from the reads with MiXCR, one row per CDR3 protein. This sample has 200,000 to 250,000 distinct CDR3 sequences; around 60% occur once, and the top ten carry around 32%. This clonotype has only a few counts. What it binds is unknown. This TCR came from a human donor in good health. The V gene is TRBV7-8, the J gene TRBJ2-7, with 7 positions matching TRBD2. Input material: sorted CD4+, CD8+, or CD8+CD57+ T cells (not recorded which) from PBMCs. The CDR3 spells CASSLAWTRDYEQYF. CDR3 in DNA: TGTGCCAGCAGCTTAGCGTGGACTAGAGACTACGAGCAGTACTTC.